The 28 T cell receptor beta chains in this list originate from one sample, sequenced in a study of regulatory T cells in long-lasting Graves disease (dated by TCRdb to 2020 to 2023). The time point label of this sample denotes: newly diagnosed GD, antithyroid drugs for less than 3 months. For both TCR sequencing and RNA sequencing, RNA was extracted from PBMCs using TRIzol. The library came from multiplex PCR. TCRdb lists the instrument as Illumina HiSeq 4000. iRepertoire HTBI primers and Arm-PCR amplification of CDR3 regions were used to construct TCR beta libraries. Using fastp at Q25 and MiXCR, TCRdb reprocessed the public reads and kept productive beta chains. CDR3 protein sequences are deduplicated, and each keeps its most common genes and DNA. The sample contains 350,000 to 400,000 distinct CDR3 sequences, 15% to 19% of them found a single time. The top ten clonotypes cover approximately 21% of the sample.

The source was peripheral blood mononuclear cells (PBMCs), collected at new diagnosis, from a patient treated with antithyroid drugs. These receptors were taken from a female donor with Graves disease.

This clonotype was counted ten times or more. This rearrangement joins TRBV12-3 or TRBV12-4 to TRBJ2-4; perhaps TRBD2 as D (5 bases). This CDR3 is built from 15 residues. Trimming removed 6 bases at V and 5 bases at J, with 17 bases between. In nucleotides, the CDR3 is TGTGCCAGCAGATCCAGAGGGTCCGATCAAAACATTCAGTACTTC. It yields the protein CASRSRGSDQNIQYF.

This clonotype was seen repeatedly, ten times or more. CDR3 coding DNA: TGTGCCAGCAGTTACTCGGTCTATGGCTACACCTTC. It yields the protein CASSYSVYGYTF. V gene TRBV6-5 combines with J gene TRBJ1-2; no firm D call. Trimming shortened V by 0 bases and J by 4 bases, and 3 bases separated the two germline ends. CDR1 MNHEY and CDR2 SVGAGI come from the germline V gene. CDR3 length: 12 residues.

Many counts were recorded for this clonotype. V and J are TRBV10-3 and TRBJ1-2; 8 bases are a match to TRBD1. The CDR3 has 13 amino acids. The V segment lost 7 bases and the J segment 3 bases; nucleotides outside the gene matches: 4. Germline V CDR1 and CDR2: ENHRY, SYGVKD. DNA for the CDR3: TGTGCCATCACCACGGGACAGGACTATGGCTACACCTTC. This translates into CAITTGQDYGYTF.

Many counts were recorded for this clonotype. V and J are TRBV7-9 and TRBJ2-1, with D perhaps TRBD1 (6 bases). Trimming left V 4 bases short and J 9 bases short, with 16 bases between. Germline CDR1 reads SEHNR; CDR2 reads FQNEAQ (reference sequence). This CDR3 is 14 amino acids long. The DNA for the CDR3 is TGTGCCAGCAGCTCCGTAATCAGGGGACCTGAGCAGTTCTTC. Amino acids: CASSSVIRGPEQFF.

This clonotype showed up many times. The V and J genes are TRBV6-2 or TRBV6-3 and TRBJ2-1, with TRBD2 identical over 14 bases. The CDR3 is made up of 16 amino acids. J was trimmed by 6 bases and V by 6 bases; bases with no gene match: 7. CDR1 MNHEY and CDR2 SVGEGT come from the germline V gene. CDR3 region: CASRDGTSGSLNEQFF. The CDR3 nucleotides are TGTGCCAGCAGGGACGGGACTAGCGGGAGTCTCAATGAGCAGTTCTTC.

At least ten counts were recorded for this clonotype. The rearrangement joins TRBV20-1 to TRBJ2-7; no clear D gene. Germline values: CDR1 DFQATT, CDR2 SNEGSKA (reference sequence). V was trimmed by 5 bases and J by 0 bases, leaving 8 bases between them. CDR3 length equals 12 residues. CDR3 sequence reads: CSALQHSYEQYF. As DNA, the CDR3 is TGCAGTGCTCTTCAGCACTCCTACGAGCAGTACTTC.

This clonotype was seen only a few times. The CDR3 here is CASSLPVGTSGLEQYF. In DNA, the CDR3 is TGTGCCAGCAGCTTACCCGTAGGGACTAGCGGTCTGGAGCAGTACTTC. The chain links TRBV7-2 to TRBJ2-7; TRBD2 matches 11 bases. CDR3 length equals 16 residues. The J segment lost 7 bases and the V segment lost 2 bases, leaving 10 bases of the junction unmatched. Germline V gene lookup returns CDR1 SGHTA and CDR2 FQGNSA.

This clonotype was counted a few times. This may stem from a read error, because a much larger clone lies one nucleotide away. The gene calls are TRBV12-5 and TRBJ2-3; D uncertain. V lost 0 bases and J 6 bases, leaving 22 bases between the germline ends. CDR1 LGHNT and CDR2 FRNRAP come from the germline V gene. The CDR3 runs to 18 residues. Here the CDR3 DNA reads TGTGCTAGTGGTTTGGTACTTGGGTCCGAAGGGCAAGTGGATACGCAGTATTTT. Amino acid sequence: CASGLVLGSEGQVDTQYF.

This clonotype was counted at least ten times. The chain combines TRBV12-5 with TRBJ2-1; perhaps TRBD2 as D (6 bases). This CDR3 is 18 amino acids long. Looked up from germline, CDR1 is LGHNT and CDR2 is FRNRAP. V was pared by 0 bases and J by 0 bases, with 15 bases between. CDR3 nucleotide sequence: TGTGCTAGTGGTTTGGTACGGGGGTCAGAAAGCTCCTACAATGAGCAGTTCTTC. Translated, it gives CASGLVRGSESSYNEQFF. Variable domain in full (rest from reference TRBV12-5 and TRBJ2-1): DARVTQTPRHKVTEMGQEVTMRCQPILGHNTVFWYRQTMMQGLELLAYFRNRAPLDDSGMPKDRFSAEMPDATLATLKIQPSEPRDSAVYFCASGLVRGSESSYNEQFFGPGTRLTVL.

For the CDR3, the DNA is TGTGCCAGCAGCTGGGGCGACCCCGCAGCTTTTAACTACAATGAGCAGTTCTTC. This codes for CASSWGDPAAFNYNEQFF. The V and J genes are TRBV5-5 and TRBJ2-1, with D tentatively TRBD1 (5 bases). Germline V gives CDR1 SGHKS, CDR2 YYEKEE (reference sequence). CDR3 size: 18 residues. V was clipped by 3 bases and J by 3 bases, with 22 bases between them.

This clonotype was recorded at least ten times. This rearrangement joins TRBV12-3 or TRBV12-4 to TRBJ1-5, with D uncertain. Between the trimmed V and J ends, which lost 3 bases and 6 bases, there was a span of 6 bases. The CDR3 runs 12 residues. This CDR3 is CASSFGAQPQHF. CDR3 nucleotides: TGTGCCAGCAGTTTCGGCGCTCAGCCCCAGCATTTT.

About this clonotype: A read error may be the cause here, since a much bigger clone is one base away. The genes are TRBV7-2 and TRBJ2-7, with D possibly matching TRBD1 (6 bases). V shed 4 bases and J shed 5 bases, with 12 bases lying between them. Germline CDR1 reads SGHTA; CDR2 reads FQGNSA. This CDR3 is built from 13 residues. CDR3 in amino acids: CASSSAGVDEQYF. The CDR3 nucleotides read TGTGCCAGCAGCTCCGCAGGGGTGGACGAGCAGTACTTC.

This chain connects TRBV30 to TRBJ1-2, with a tentative D call TRBD1 (6 bases). The CDR3 loop spans 14 amino acids. Germline CDR1 and CDR2: GTSNPN and SVGIG (reference sequence). Trimming stripped 8 bases from V and 4 bases from J, with 20 bases between. The CDR3 DNA reads as TGTGCCGGGACCTCGCGGCCAGGGGCCTATGGCTACACCTTC. It specifies CAGTSRPGAYGYTF.

This clonotype was detected only a few times. The rearrangement joins TRBV6-1 to TRBJ2-7; 9 bases are a match to TRBD1. Looked up from germline, CDR1 is MNHNS and CDR2 is SASEGT. This CDR3 has 14 amino acids. The junction had 12 bases not matched to a gene; V was cut back by 8 bases and J by 7 bases. CDR3 DNA: TGTGCCAGCTTCGTGGGACAGGGCCTCGGGGAGCAGTACTTC. The encoded protein is CASFVGQGLGEQYF.

V gene TRBV30 combines with J gene TRBJ2-3, with D perhaps assigned TRBD1 or TRBD2 (5 bases each). Trimming shortened V by 2 bases and J by 8 bases, and 11 bases separated the two germline ends. The CDR3 is 12 residues long. CDR1 is GTSNPN, CDR2 SVGIG, per germline (reference sequence). The CDR3 protein is CAWSPLGGTQYF. The CDR3 bases are TGTGCCTGGAGTCCACTTGGGGGTACGCAGTATTTT. Full variable domain (rest looked up from reference TRBV30 and TRBJ2-3): SQTIHQWPATLVQPVGSPLSLECTVEGTSNPNLYWYRQAAGRGLQLLFYSVGIGQISSEVPQNLSASRPQDRQFILSSKKLLLSDSGFYLCAWSPLGGTQYFGPGTRLTVL.

This clonotype was counted only a few times. One end of the junction fails to match germline, which may point to a read error. The chain uses TRBV5-5 and TRBJ1-6; 8 positions agree with TRBD1. This CDR3 is built from 14 residues. From germline, CDR1 is SGHKS and CDR2 YYEKEE (reference sequence). The CDR3 spells CAGSWDRRNSPLHF. In DNA form, the CDR3 reads TGTGCCGGCAGCTGGGACAGGCGCAATTCACCCCTCCACTTT.

Worth noting for this clonotype: In this CDR3 the conserved last residue, phenylalanine or tryptophan, is missing, so a read error is likely. The chain couples TRBV2 to TRBJ1-4; D gene uncertain. The CDR3 spans 13 residues. The germline V gene encodes CDR1 SNHLY and CDR2 FYNNEI. CDR3 region: CASQDGGNEKLFL. The CDR3 region has the DNA TGTGCCAGCCAAGACGGCGGAAATGAAAAGCTGTTTCTT.

Many counts were recorded for this clonotype. This sequence joins TRBV6-5 and TRBJ2-3, with D uncertain. V gave up 0 bases and J gave up 7 bases, with 17 bases separating them. The CDR3 runs to 16 residues. Germline CDR1 and CDR2: MNHEY and SVGAGI. CDR3 loop: CASSYSKWDYGNTQYF. The CDR3 bases are TGTGCCAGCAGTTACTCGAAGTGGGATTACGGTAATACGCAGTATTTT.

This clonotype was detected many times. The V call is TRBV27, the J call TRBJ2-1, with D possibly matching TRBD1 (6 bases). Germline CDR1 reads MNHEY; CDR2 reads SMNVEV (reference sequence). This CDR3 spans 15 amino acids. Trimming shortened V by 5 bases and J by 9 bases, and 20 bases separated the two germline ends. CDR3 sequence: CASSLFGQPAGEQFF. DNA for the CDR3: TGTGCCAGCAGTCTCTTCGGACAGCCGGCGGGTGAGCAGTTCTTC.

This clonotype was seen repeatedly, ten times or more. This chain links TRBV20-1 with TRBJ2-5; no definite D call. CDR1 and CDR2 (germline): DFQATT, SNEGSKA (reference sequence). Trimming removed 6 bases from V and 0 bases from J, with 14 bases in between. The CDR3 is 14 amino acids. CDR3: CSAGQPGYQETQYF. The CDR3 DNA reads as TGCAGTGCCGGTCAGCCGGGCTACCAAGAGACCCAGTACTTC.

This clonotype showed up just once. The chain is built from TRBV27 and TRBJ2-3; 13 nucleotides align to TRBD2. V shed 5 bases, J shed 1 base, and the junction held 6 bases outside the gene matches. Germline V lookup: CDR1 MNHEY, CDR2 SMNVEV (reference sequence). This CDR3 is 17 amino acids long. CDR3 in amino acids: CASSHQGLAGGTDTQYF. The CDR3 DNA sequence: TGTGCCAGCAGTCACCAAGGACTAGCGGGGGGCACAGATACGCAGTATTTT.

This chain joins TRBV6-2 or TRBV6-3 and TRBJ1-2, with D maybe TRBD1 (5 bases). The CDR3 contains 13 residues. Looked up from germline, CDR1 is MNHEY and CDR2 is SVGEGT. V lost 7 bases and J lost 2, with 11 bases in between. The CDR3 DNA reads as TGTGCCAGCACCTTCCGGGGGAACTATGGCTACACCTTC. Translated, it gives CASTFRGNYGYTF.

This clonotype was recorded many times. The V and J genes are TRBV4-2 and TRBJ1-1, with D perhaps matching TRBD1 (5 bases). CDR3 length equals 13 residues. Trimming pared 4 bases from V and 4 bases from J, leaving 10 bases between. The V gene's germline CDR1 is LGHNA and CDR2 YNFKEQ. CDR3 coding DNA: TGTGCCAGCAGCCCAGACGGGGGCACTGAAGCTTTCTTT. It specifies CASSPDGGTEAFF.

In DNA form, the CDR3 reads TGCGCCAGCAGCCAATGGTATTCCAGCGGGAGGGCCTGGTTCGGGTACAATGAGCAGTTCTTC. This codes for CASSQWYSSGRAWFGYNEQFF. V is TRBV4-3 and J is TRBJ2-1, with 10 nucleotides matching TRBD2. This CDR3 is built from 21 residues. Germline V lookup: CDR1 LGHNA, CDR2 YSLEER. Trimming cost V 2 bases and J 4 bases; bases outside gene matches: 20.

This clonotype was recorded many times. J is TRBJ1-1 and V is TRBV6-9; D perhaps matches TRBD1 (5 bases). In germline, CDR1 is MNHGY, CDR2 SVAAGI. The length of the CDR3 is 13 residues. The ends were cut back, 4 bases at V and 5 bases at J, with 11 bases in the middle. CDR3 DNA: TGTGCCAGCAGTTTCAGGGATGGTACTGAAGCTTTCTTT. Translation gives CASSFRDGTEAFF.

This clonotype was observed a handful of times. The genes are TRBV20-1 and TRBJ1-2; D is unresolved. From germline, CDR1 is DFQATT and CDR2 SNEGSKA (reference sequence). The CDR3 has 14 amino acids. Trimming took 0 bases from V and 5 from J, leaving 13 bases between them. CDR3 sequence: CSAREAGVLYGYTF. As DNA, the CDR3 is TGCAGTGCTAGAGAAGCTGGGGTACTTTATGGCTACACCTTC.

This clonotype was recorded a few times. The chain links TRBV19 to TRBJ2-2; 15 bases align to TRBD2. The V gene's germline CDR1 is LNHDA and CDR2 SQIVND (reference sequence). CDR3 size: 18 residues. V shed 5 bases and J 6 bases; nucleotides not matched to a gene: 10. The CDR3 loop reads CASSPSGLAGGMPGELFF. The CDR3 DNA follows: TGTGCCAGTAGTCCCTCGGGACTAGCGGGAGGAATGCCCGGGGAGCTGTTTTTT.

This clonotype was seen repeatedly, ten times or more. The chain recombines TRBV24-1 with TRBJ2-5; 11 nucleotides agree with TRBD2. This CDR3 contains 14 residues. With V trimmed by 4 bases and J by 5 bases, 2 bases remained unmatched. Germline assignment: CDR1 KGHDR and CDR2 SFDVKD. CDR3 region: CATSDRLAGETQYF. CDR3 nucleotide sequence: TGTGCCACCAGTGACCGACTAGCGGGGGAGACCCAGTACTTC.